This T cell receptor beta chain was identified during a study of beta chain features in type 1 diabetes. Points from the study as a whole: A cDNA-based sequencing approach could over-represent cells with high TCR expression.

Since all of the isolated RNA was reverse transcribed, expressed TCRB transcripts were what got sequenced. Naive, central memory and regulatory T cell samples came to a mean of roughly 3.6 million reads. The assay was immunoSEQ multiplex PCR, and TCRdb's table has in-frame clones only and misses some. The data contain roughly 450,000 clones, around 14% of them singletons. About this clone: Its target is unknown.

CD45RO/CCR7/CD25/CD127/CD95/CD27 staining was used to isolate CD4+ naive, central memory, regulatory and stem cell-like memory cells by sorting. Germline CDR1 reads SGHTA; CDR2 reads FQGNSA. Trimming left V 0 bases short and J 6 bases short, with 7 bases between. The CDR3 length is 13 residues. The sequenced sample consisted of naive CD4+ T cells from blood. The source of this sequence is a young man in good health. The chain couples TRBV7-2 to TRBJ2-3; D is unclear. Here the CDR3 reads CASSLAFGDTQYF. In nucleotides, the CDR3 is TGTGCCAGCAGCTTAGCTTTTGGGGATACGCAGTATTTT.